This TCR beta chain is drawn from a study of vaccination effects on CD4 cells after COVID-19. Study-wide findings and caveats: In the late period after vaccination, infection- and vaccine-induced clones contracted markedly.

ViraFEST expansion of antigen-specific CD4+ T cells with viral peptide pools preceded sequencing. Researchers isolated CD4+ T cells once ten to eleven days of culture had elapsed. The participants, recipients of two vaccine doses, got either BNT162b2 or mRNA-1273. Nobody among the vaccine recipients had prior SARS-CoV-2 infection (nucleocapsid antibodies were negative). Measured with immunoSEQ multiplex PCR; TCRdb has only the in-frame clones, and not every one. In the table there are 25,000 to 30,000 clones, 65% to 90% of which are singletons. A few counts support this clone. Its target is not known. The ends were cut back, 7 bases at V and 6 bases at J, with 10 bases in the middle. This CDR3 region has 13 residues. Germline loops: CDR1 SNHLY, CDR2 FYNNEI.

J is TRBJ1-6 and V is TRBV2; D unresolved. Source: CD4+ T cells from PBMCs cultured with SARS-CoV-2 spike peptides, taken after COVID-19 vaccination. This TCR was sampled from a human donor who received a COVID-19 vaccine. Some clones in this sample may be carry-over from other donors' samples. CDR3 loop: CASMAVTNSPLHF. In DNA form, the CDR3 reads TGTGCCAGCATGGCAGTGACTAATTCACCCCTCCACTTT.